This is a list of T cell receptor beta chains from one sample in a study of T cell responses to AZD1222 COVID-19 vaccine. Repertoires were generated with immunoSEQ multiplex PCR, while TCRdb's copy carries only in-frame clones and drops some. This table has about 180,000 clones, approximately 86% appearing once. The sample was peripheral blood, taken 28 days after the second AZD1222 dose. The receptors shown here come from an adult who received the AZD1222 COVID-19 vaccine. Each CDR3 is given with its conserved first and last residue. Fields, in order: D gene, clone size, V gene, J gene, CDR3 protein, CDR3 DNA. The D gene is left open where the match is weak. The size field is filled for only some rows; it gives once, few, many or a size class.

d_call: NA; clone_size: NA; v_call: TRBV3-1/TRBV3-2; j_call: TRBJ2-5; cdr3_aa: CASSQRGEETQYF; cdr3_nt: TGTGCCAGCAGCCAAAGAGGGGAAGAGACCCAGTACTTC
d_call: NA; clone_size: NA; v_call: TRBV6-5; j_call: TRBJ1-4; cdr3_aa: CASIRDTNEKLFF; cdr3_nt: TGTGCCAGCATCAGGGACACTAATGAAAAACTGTTTTTT
d_call: TRBD1; clone_size: NA; v_call: TRBV5-1; j_call: TRBJ1-4; cdr3_aa: CASSLSTGAANEKLFF; cdr3_nt: TGCGCCAGCAGCCTTTCTACAGGGGCCGCTAATGAAAAACTGTTTTTT
d_call: NA; clone_size: NA; v_call: TRBV18; j_call: TRBJ2-7; cdr3_aa: CASSASTGLGFGGSYEQYF; cdr3_nt: TGTGCCAGCTCAGCATCAACAGGGTTGGGGTTTGGGGGCTCCTACGAGCAGTACTTC
d_call: NA; clone_size: NA; v_call: TRBV6-5; j_call: TRBJ1-4; cdr3_aa: CASTSSVNEKLFF; cdr3_nt: TGTGCCAGCACTTCATCTGTTAATGAAAAACTGTTTTTT
d_call: NA; clone_size: NA; v_call: TRBV19; j_call: TRBJ1-2; cdr3_aa: CASQADYGYTF; cdr3_nt: TGTGCCAGCCAGGCGGACTATGGCTACACCTTC
d_call: NA; clone_size: NA; v_call: TRBV28; j_call: TRBJ2-5; cdr3_aa: CASTSQFQIGSTRETQYF; cdr3_nt: TGTGCCAGCACTTCCCAATTTCAAATAGGAAGTACCAGGGAGACCCAGTACTTC
d_call: TRBD1; clone_size: NA; v_call: TRBV3-1/TRBV3-2; j_call: TRBJ1-5; cdr3_aa: CASSQEAGGQPQHF; cdr3_nt: TGTGCCAGCAGCCAAGAGGCAGGGGGTCAGCCCCAGCATTTT
d_call: TRBD1; clone_size: NA; v_call: TRBV30; j_call: TRBJ2-7; cdr3_aa: CAWGTGPYEQYF; cdr3_nt: TGTGCCTGGGGGACAGGGCCCTACGAGCAGTACTTC
d_call: NA; clone_size: NA; v_call: TRBV30; j_call: TRBJ2-2; cdr3_aa: CAWRESGELFF; cdr3_nt: TGTGCCTGGAGGGAGTCCGGGGAGCTGTTTTTT
d_call: TRBD1; clone_size: NA; v_call: TRBV28; j_call: TRBJ2-5; cdr3_aa: CASSLRTGQETQYF; cdr3_nt: TGTGCCAGCAGTTTGCGGACAGGGCAAGAGACCCAGTACTTC
d_call: NA; clone_size: few; v_call: TRBV7-2; j_call: TRBJ2-7; cdr3_aa: CASSLYPYEQYF; cdr3_nt: TGTGCCAGCAGCTTATACCCCTACGAGCAGTACTTC
d_call: NA; clone_size: NA; v_call: TRBV11-2; j_call: TRBJ2-7; cdr3_aa: CASSALSRLYEQYF; cdr3_nt: TGTGCCAGCAGCGCACTGAGCCGACTCTACGAGCAGTACTTC
d_call: NA; clone_size: NA; v_call: TRBV6-5; j_call: TRBJ1-1; cdr3_aa: CASSQRGREAFF; cdr3_nt: TGTGCCAGCAGCCAAAGGGGAAGAGAAGCTTTCTTT
d_call: TRBD2; clone_size: NA; v_call: TRBV6-5; j_call: TRBJ2-3; cdr3_aa: CASSPRASGGDTQYF; cdr3_nt: TGTGCCAGCAGTCCCCGGGCTAGCGGGGGGGATACGCAGTATTTT
d_call: NA; clone_size: once; v_call: TRBV7-3; j_call: TRBJ2-3; cdr3_aa: CASSLRDTLDTQYF; cdr3_nt: TGTGCCAGCAGCTTAAGAGACACCCTCGATACGCAGTATTTT
d_call: TRBD1; clone_size: NA; v_call: TRBV5-4; j_call: TRBJ1-2; cdr3_aa: CASSHGPGQGFEDGYTF; cdr3_nt: TGTGCCAGCAGCCACGGACCGGGACAGGGGTTTGAGGATGGCTACACCTTC
d_call: TRBD1; clone_size: NA; v_call: TRBV5-1; j_call: TRBJ1-1; cdr3_aa: CASSLGPGGAGTEAFF; cdr3_nt: TGCGCCAGCAGCTTGGGCCCAGGGGGCGCCGGCACTGAAGCTTTCTTT
d_call: TRBD2; clone_size: NA; v_call: TRBV7-2; j_call: TRBJ2-3; cdr3_aa: CASSLGTSGGTDTQYF; cdr3_nt: TGTGCCAGCAGCTTAGGGACTAGCGGGGGCACAGATACGCAGTATTTT
d_call: NA; clone_size: NA; v_call: TRBV19; j_call: TRBJ2-5; cdr3_aa: CASNQDSQETQYF; cdr3_nt: TGTGCCAGTAACCAGGACAGCCAAGAGACCCAGTACTTC
d_call: NA; clone_size: NA; v_call: TRBV7-8; j_call: TRBJ1-5; cdr3_aa: CASSLWGNQPQHF; cdr3_nt: TGTGCCAGCAGCTTATGGGGGAATCAGCCCCAGCATTTT
d_call: NA; clone_size: once; v_call: TRBV11-2; j_call: TRBJ1-5; cdr3_aa: CASSYPGAESNQPQHF; cdr3_nt: TGTGCCAGCAGCTATCCAGGGGCGGAAAGCAATCAGCCCCAGCATTTT
d_call: NA; clone_size: NA; v_call: TRBV19; j_call: TRBJ1-2; cdr3_aa: CASSIKADTNYGYTF; cdr3_nt: TGTGCCAGTAGTATTAAGGCAGATACTAACTATGGCTACACCTTC
d_call: TRBD1; clone_size: NA; v_call: TRBV5-1; j_call: TRBJ2-7; cdr3_aa: CASSLAGTGYEQYF; cdr3_nt: TGCGCCAGCAGCTTGGCCGGGACAGGCTACGAGCAGTACTTC
d_call: NA; clone_size: NA; v_call: TRBV10-3; j_call: TRBJ1-2; cdr3_aa: CATFQGSYGYTF; cdr3_nt: TGTGCCACCTTTCAAGGTTCCTATGGCTACACCTTC
d_call: NA; clone_size: few; v_call: TRBV7-9; j_call: TRBJ2-5; cdr3_aa: CASSLNRGQETQYF; cdr3_nt: TGTGCCAGCAGCTTAAACCGGGGCCAAGAGACCCAGTACTTC
d_call: TRBD2; clone_size: NA; v_call: TRBV7-8; j_call: TRBJ2-3; cdr3_aa: CASSRGGGGASDTQYF; cdr3_nt: TGTGCCAGCAGCCGAGGGGGCGGGGGGGCCTCAGATACGCAGTATTTT
d_call: NA; clone_size: once; v_call: TRBV6-2/TRBV6-3; j_call: TRBJ1-2; cdr3_aa: CASSATNYGYTF; cdr3_nt: TGTGCCAGCAGTGCGACTAACTATGGCTACACCTTC
d_call: TRBD1; clone_size: NA; v_call: TRBV19; j_call: TRBJ1-1; cdr3_aa: CASRAAGQPNTEAFF; cdr3_nt: TGTGCCTCAAGGGCGGCGGGACAGCCGAACACTGAAGCTTTCTTT
d_call: NA; clone_size: once; v_call: TRBV7-9; j_call: TRBJ1-4; cdr3_aa: CASSPRQDHNEKLFF; cdr3_nt: TGTGCCAGCAGCCCCCGACAGGATCATAATGAAAAACTGTTTTTT
d_call: NA; clone_size: NA; v_call: TRBV4-1; j_call: TRBJ1-2; cdr3_aa: CASSQEGRPIYGYTF; cdr3_nt: TGCGCCAGCAGCCAAGAGGGCAGACCCATTTATGGCTACACCTTC
d_call: NA; clone_size: NA; v_call: TRBV30; j_call: TRBJ1-5; cdr3_aa: CAWSHREDQPQHF; cdr3_nt: TGTGCCTGGAGTCACAGGGAGGATCAGCCCCAGCATTTT
d_call: TRBD1; clone_size: NA; v_call: TRBV3-1/TRBV3-2; j_call: TRBJ2-7; cdr3_aa: CASSRGTGEGYEQYF; cdr3_nt: TGTGCCAGCAGCCGCGGGACAGGGGAAGGCTACGAGCAGTACTTC